This entry lists 18 T cell receptor beta chains sequenced from one sample in a study of blood T cell repertoires in COVID-19. TCRdb's copy holds only in-frame clones and misses some; the assay was immunoSEQ multiplex PCR. In the table there are a few hundred thousand clones, more than 70% of which are singletons. Material: peripheral blood. All receptors come from a woman between 50 and 59 years old with acute or convalescent COVID-19.

V is TRBV4-2 and J is TRBJ2-3; possible D gene TRBD1, 5 bases. This CDR3 has 17 amino acids. V dropped 0 bases and J dropped 4 bases, with 17 bases sitting between them. Germline assignment: CDR1 LGHNA and CDR2 YNFKEQ. CDR3: CASSQDLDSYLADTQYF. The CDR3 bases are TGTGCCAGCAGCCAAGATCTTGACAGCTATTTAGCAGATACGCAGTATTTT.

This chain joins TRBV5-1 and TRBJ1-5; 8 bases map to TRBD1. The CDR3 is 15 residues long. V lost 4 bases and J lost 3; bases outside the gene matches: 6. The V gene's germline CDR1 is SGHRS and CDR2 YFSETQ. The CDR3 is CASSPTGEPNQPQHF. CDR3 DNA: TGCGCCAGCAGCCCGACAGGGGAGCCCAATCAGCCCCAGCATTTT.

This chain uses TRBV24-1 with TRBJ2-3; 7 bases align to TRBD1. The CDR3 sequence is 13 residues long. The V gene end was trimmed by 5 bases and the J gene end by 3 bases; junction bases not matched to a gene: 1. Germline-derived CDR1 and CDR2 are KGHDR and SFDVKD. For the CDR3, the DNA is TGTGCCACCAGTGCCAGGGGGACAGATACGCAGTATTTT. Translating gives CATSARGTDTQYF.

This chain joins TRBV29-1 and TRBJ1-4; a possible D gene is TRBD1 (5 bases). Per germline, CDR1 SQVTM and CDR2 ANQGSEA. There are 15 residues in the CDR3. V shed 1 base and J shed 7 bases, with 16 bases lying between them. CDR3 loop: CSVEGLTLRGEKLFF. Written as DNA, the CDR3 is TGCAGCGTTGAAGGGTTAACTTTAAGGGGTGAAAAACTGTTTTTT. The full variable domain, completed using reference TRBV29-1 and TRBJ1-4, is SAVISQKPSRDICQRGTSLTIQCQVDSQVTMMFWYRQQPGQSLTLIATANQGSEATYESGFVIDKFPISRPNLTFSTLTVSNMSPEDSSIYLCSVEGLTLRGEKLFFGSGTQLSVL.

This clone has a handful of counts. V usage is TRBV4-3 and J usage is TRBJ1-5; D uncertain. The V end lost 0 bases, the J end lost 7 bases, and 7 bases lay between the germline ends. Germline assignment: CDR1 LGHNA and CDR2 YSLEER. CDR3 length: 13 residues. The CDR3 DNA follows: TGCGCCAGCAGCCAAGATTACCGGCAGCCCCAGCATTTT. Protein product: CASSQDYRQPQHF.

This clone was detected once. This chain uses TRBV7-9 with TRBJ2-2; perhaps TRBD2 as D (5 bases). V was clipped by 5 bases and J by 0 bases, with 10 bases between them. The germline gives CDR1 SEHNR, CDR2 FQNEAQ (reference sequence). The CDR3 totals 15 residues. The CDR3 spells CASSQTTPNTGELFF. Here the CDR3 DNA reads TGTGCCAGCAGCCAGACTACCCCGAACACCGGGGAGCTGTTTTTT.

CDR3 DNA: TGTGCCAGCAGCCCGGTCGGGGGAGGCTATGGCTACACCTTC. It is translated as CASSPVGGGYGYTF. This chain uses TRBV3-1 (or the pseudogene TRBV3-2) with TRBJ1-2; a weak D match, TRBD1 (5 bases). CDR1 and CDR2 from the germline V gene are LGHDT and YNNKEL (reference sequence). The CDR3 length is 14 residues. Trimming shortened V by 4 bases and J by 4 bases, and 13 bases separated the two germline ends.

The chain recombines TRBV7-9 with TRBJ2-7; TRBD2 might be the D (6 bases). The CDR3 contains 15 residues. The germline V gene has CDR1 SEHNR and CDR2 FQNEAQ (reference sequence). V was cut by 5 bases and J by 0 bases, with 14 bases left in between. The DNA of the CDR3 is TGTGCCAGCAGCACCCGGGACTCCCACTCCTACGAGCAGTACTTC. Translated: CASSTRDSHSYEQYF.

The chain recombines TRBV2 with TRBJ1-5; D gene ambiguous. Germline V gene sequence: CDR1 SNHLY, CDR2 FYNNEI. Trimming removed 1 base from V and 0 bases from J, with 7 bases in between. This CDR3 contains 15 residues. The CDR3 region is CASSEGAGSNQPQHF. The CDR3, as DNA: TGTGCCAGCAGTGAAGGGGCCGGTAGCAATCAGCCCCAGCATTTT.

The V call is TRBV7-3, the J call TRBJ2-1, with TRBD2 matching over 7 bases. V was clipped by 1 base and J by 5 bases; unmatched bases: 17. The germline V gene has CDR1 SGHTA and CDR2 FQGTGA. CDR3 length: 19 residues. CDR3 sequence (DNA): TGTGCCAGCAGCTTAAGGTCTAGTCTCGGCGGGAGCGGTGACAATGAGCAGTTCTTC. This gives the protein CASSLRSSLGGSGDNEQFF.

The chain employs TRBV19 and TRBJ2-5, with a weak D call TRBD2 (6 bases). Trimming pared 5 bases from V and 5 bases from J, leaving 18 bases between. In germline, CDR1 is LNHDA, CDR2 SQIVND (reference sequence). The CDR3 has 15 amino acids. The CDR3 sequence: CASSPGGDGGETQYF. The CDR3 DNA is TGTGCCAGTAGTCCCGGAGGGGACGGGGGTGAGACCCAGTACTTC.

As for this clone: Relative to the germline gene, one junction end is altered; a read error may explain this. The chain uses TRBV10-1 and TRBJ2-7; 8 bases line up with TRBD1. The CDR3 is 10 residues long. Germline V gene data show CDR1 as WNHNN and CDR2 as SYGVQD (reference sequence). CDR3 sequence reads: CASRWTGKSF. CDR3 nucleotides: TGCGCCAGCAGGTGGACAGGGAAGTCCTTC.

The table lists this clone with a count of one. This chain uses TRBV5-5 with TRBJ1-6, with D hard to call. The CDR3 spans 12 residues. Per germline, CDR1 SGHKS and CDR2 YYEKEE (reference sequence). Trimming shortened V by 4 bases and J by 5 bases, and 4 bases separated the two germline ends. CDR3 coding DNA: TGTGCCAGCAGCCTTGATAATTCACCCCTCCACTTT. Translation: CASSLDNSPLHF.

The rearrangement joins TRBV6-2 or TRBV6-3 to TRBJ1-1; 8 bases are shared with TRBD1. Trimming cost V 5 bases and J 6 bases; bases outside gene matches: 5. The germline V gene has CDR1 MNHEY and CDR2 SVGEGT. The CDR3 runs 13 residues. Written as DNA, the CDR3 is TGTGCCAGCAGTCGGACAGGGTCCCCTGAAGCTTTCTTT. Amino acids: CASSRTGSPEAFF.

The J gene is TRBJ2-3, the V gene TRBV24-1, with 7 bases identical to TRBD1. Looked up from germline, CDR1 is KGHDR and CDR2 is SFDVKD. This CDR3 comprises 17 residues. The junction had 14 bases not matched to a gene; V was cut back by 7 bases and J by 2 bases. The CDR3 region is CATSPAQGQGDTDTQYF. CDR3 DNA: TGTGCCACCAGCCCAGCACAGGGGCAAGGTGACACAGATACGCAGTATTTT.

This chain links TRBV10-1 with TRBJ2-5, with TRBD2 identical over 9 bases. Germline-derived CDR1 and CDR2 are WNHNN and SYGVQD (reference sequence). J lost 6 bases, V lost 0 bases, and 8 bases had no gene match. This CDR3 has 16 residues. The CDR3 region has the DNA TGCGCCAGCAGTGAGTCACTCGCGGGGGGGGACAAGACCCAGTACTTC. This gives the protein CASSESLAGGDKTQYF.

This chain connects TRBV5-4 to TRBJ1-2; D not resolved. Per germline, CDR1 SGHNT and CDR2 YYREEE (reference sequence). CDR3 size: 13 residues. Trimming stripped 5 bases from V and 8 bases from J, with 16 bases between. This CDR3 reads CASSQESREGYTF. CDR3 bases: TGTGCCAGCAGTCAGGAGTCCCGGGAAGGCTACACCTTC.

The chain links TRBV30 to TRBJ1-2, with 9 bases aligning to TRBD1. Germline CDR1 reads GTSNPN; CDR2 reads SVGIG (reference sequence). The CDR3 extends over 12 amino acids. J lost 14 bases, V lost 4 bases, and 11 bases had no gene match. CDR3 bases: TGTGCCTGGACGAGGGGGACAGGGTCTGAAACCTTC. It specifies CAWTRGTGSETF.